The 18 T cell receptor beta chains below come from one sample, sequenced in a study of T cells in localized non-small cell lung cancer (dated by TCRdb to about 2020). Libraries were prepared through the immunoSEQ multiplex PCR assay. TCRdb mirrors the immuneACCESS table, restricted to in-frame sequences. Some clones are absent from its copies; in checked studies, under half trace to an unresolved V gene, and the reason for the others is unknown. This sample holds roughly 1,400 clones; roughly 20% were observed only once. The ten largest clonotypes hold just under 20% of the sample. Sample: normal lung tissue next to the tumor, taken before any cancer treatment. The receptor set was obtained from a female donor at least 60 years old with stage II squamous cell lung carcinoma.

This clone has a handful of counts. This chain joins TRBV5-1 and TRBJ2-2; D might be TRBD1 (5 bases). This CDR3 has 16 amino acids. V lost 0 bases and J lost 1, with 10 bases in between. Germline-derived CDR1 and CDR2 are SGHRS and YFSETQ. The DNA for the CDR3 is TGCGCCAGCAGCTTGGCCGGAAGGGGGAACACCGGGGAGCTGTTTTTT. This encodes CASSLAGRGNTGELFF.

This clone is deemed medium-sized. The chain combines TRBV11-3 with TRBJ2-6; no clear D gene. Per germline, CDR1 SGHNT and CDR2 YENEEA. The CDR3 runs to 15 residues. V gave up 4 bases and J gave up 4 bases, with 11 bases separating them. The CDR3 is CASSSSGPGANVLTF. CDR3 sequence (DNA): TGTGCCAGCAGCTCAAGTGGACCGGGGGCCAACGTCCTGACTTTC.

A few counts support this clone. V is TRBV30 and J is TRBJ1-4; tentative D call: TRBD1 (5 bases). The CDR3 consists of 13 residues. Trimming took 2 bases from V and 6 from J, leaving 10 bases between them. CDR1 is GTSNPN and CDR2 is SVGIG in the germline V gene (reference sequence). The CDR3 sequence: CAWSPGTHEKLFF. The CDR3 nucleotides are TGTGCCTGGAGTCCCGGGACTCATGAAAAACTGTTTTTT.

The chain is built from TRBV6-8 and TRBJ2-7, with TRBD2 matching 12 bases. Per germline, CDR1 MNHGY and CDR2 SAAAGT. The CDR3 is 13 amino acids. V lost 8 bases to trimming and J lost 6 bases; unmatched junction nucleotides: 5. The CDR3 protein is CASLAGGRSEQYF. As DNA, the CDR3 is TGTGCCAGCCTAGCGGGAGGGCGATCCGAGCAGTACTTC.

Within the sample, this clone is large (0.1 to 1%). The chain couples TRBV6-8 to TRBJ2-2; no clear D. Deletions cut 5 bases from V and 2 bases from J, with 9 bases between. CDR3 length: 14 residues. CDR1 is MNHGY and CDR2 is SAAAGT in the germline V gene. The CDR3 sequence is CASSGQSNTGELFF. Written as DNA, the CDR3 is TGTGCCAGCAGTGGTCAGAGTAACACCGGGGAGCTGTTTTTT.

This clone came up a few times. The chain carries TRBV11-3 and TRBJ2-3; D is perhaps TRBD2 (5 bases). The germline gives CDR1 SGHNT, CDR2 YENEEA. V lost 4 bases to trimming and J lost 1 base, with 12 bases between them. The CDR3 length is 15 residues. The CDR3 nucleotides read TGTGCCAGCAGCTCTAAGCGGTTACGCACAGATACGCAGTATTTT. This encodes CASSSKRLRTDTQYF. Using reference TRBV11-3 and TRBJ2-3 for the parts outside the CDR3, the full variable domain is EAGVVQSPRYKIIEKKQPVAFWCNPISGHNTLYWYLQNLGQGPELLIRYENEEAVDDSQLPKDRFSAERLKGVDSTLKIQPAELGDSAVYLCASSSKRLRTDTQYFGPGTRLTVL.

The chain combines TRBV6-8 with TRBJ2-2; D ambiguous. V shed 4 bases and J shed 9 bases, with 12 bases lying between them. CDR3 length: 13 residues. Germline V gene lookup returns CDR1 MNHGY and CDR2 SAAAGT. CDR3 nucleotide sequence: TGTGCCAGCAGTTCTGGAACGACCCGGGAGCTGTTTTTT. Its protein is CASSSGTTRELFF.

This clone was seen more than once but under ten times. The chain is built from TRBV11-3 and TRBJ1-1; possible D gene TRBD1, 6 bases. The ends were cut back, 8 bases at V and 4 bases at J, with 17 bases in the middle. Germline V lookup: CDR1 SGHNT, CDR2 YENEEA. The CDR3 length is 14 residues. CDR3 in DNA: TGTGCCAGCCGGAACAGGGCGGGTTCCACTGAAGCTTTCTTT. Translated: CASRNRAGSTEAFF. The complete variable domain, with remaining parts taken from reference TRBV11-3 and TRBJ1-1, reads EAGVVQSPRYKIIEKKQPVAFWCNPISGHNTLYWYLQNLGQGPELLIRYENEEAVDDSQLPKDRFSAERLKGVDSTLKIQPAELGDSAVYLCASRNRAGSTEAFFGQGTRLTVV.

This clone was counted between two and nine times. The CDR3 DNA reads as TGTGCCAGCAGTTACAGGACGGGGGTTTACGAGCAGTACTTC. Protein product: CASSYRTGVYEQYF. V usage is TRBV6-8 and J usage is TRBJ2-7; D possibly corresponds to TRBD2 (6 bases). The germline CDR1 and CDR2 sequences are MNHGY and SAAAGT. This CDR3 has 14 amino acids. Trimming took 2 bases from V and 4 from J, leaving 12 bases between them.

V is TRBV5-1 and J is TRBJ1-1, with D possibly matching TRBD1 (5 bases). Germline-derived CDR1 and CDR2 are SGHRS and YFSETQ. The CDR3 totals 15 residues. V lost 4 bases and J 3 bases, leaving 16 bases between the germline ends. The CDR3 sequence: CASSPGRVGDTEAFF. CDR3 nucleotide sequence: TGCGCCAGCAGCCCGGGGAGGGTAGGGGACACTGAAGCTTTCTTT.

This clone was counted only a few times. V is TRBV18 and J is TRBJ2-2, with 9 bases that match TRBD1. The CDR3 is 16 residues long. Germline loops: CDR1 KGHSH, CDR2 LQKENI. V shed 8 bases and J 6 bases; nucleotides not matched to a gene: 13. Here the CDR3 DNA reads TGTGCCAGCGCTAAGGAAACAGGGGGCCTGCCCGGGGAGCTGTTTTTT. Encoded protein: CASAKETGGLPGELFF.

Relative to its sample, this clone is medium-sized. The chain carries TRBV6-8 and TRBJ1-1; no reliable D call. The V end lost 0 bases, the J end lost 3 bases, and 2 bases lay between the germline ends. The CDR3 extends over 12 amino acids. CDR1 and CDR2 (germline): MNHGY, SAAAGT. The CDR3, as DNA: TGTGCCAGCAGTTACTCGTACACTGAAGCTTTCTTT. The encoded protein is CASSYSYTEAFF.

This clone was seen a few times. This sequence joins TRBV4-1 and TRBJ2-2; possible D gene TRBD2, 7 bases. The length of the CDR3 is 16 residues. Trimming stripped 0 bases from V and 5 bases from J, with 13 bases between. Germline V CDR1 and CDR2: MGHRA, YSYEKL. This chain's CDR3 is CASSQEGAGGTGELFF. Here the CDR3 DNA reads TGCGCCAGCAGCCAAGAGGGGGCCGGGGGGACCGGGGAGCTGTTTTTT.

The chain recombines TRBV15 with TRBJ2-6; 8 nucleotides line up with TRBD2. Per the germline V gene, CDR1 is LNHNV and CDR2 is YYDKDF (reference sequence). This CDR3 spans 19 amino acids. V shed 0 bases, J shed 0 bases, and the junction held 7 bases outside the gene matches. The CDR3 sequence: CATSRDWASGPSGANVLTF. DNA for the CDR3: TGTGCCACCAGCAGAGATTGGGCTAGCGGGCCCTCTGGGGCCAACGTCCTGACTTTC.

The sample holds a few counts of this clone. The J gene is TRBJ1-2, the V gene TRBV1. TRBV1 is recorded as a pseudogene. The CDR3 covers 13 residues. The CDR3 here is CASSQDRVSGYTF. CDR3 DNA: TGCGCCAGCAGCCAAGATCGGGTTTCCGGCTACACCTTC.

The table lists this clone with a few counts. This rearrangement joins TRBV28 to TRBJ2-3, with D tentatively TRBD2 (9 bases). The germline V gene has CDR1 MDHEN and CDR2 SYDVKM. This CDR3 spans 15 amino acids. Trimming left V 11 bases short and J 4 bases short, with 22 bases between. The CDR3: CALQGGGRAPDTQYF. CDR3 DNA: TGTGCCCTACAGGGGGGCGGGAGGGCCCCAGATACGCAGTATTTT.

This clone was picked up a small number of times. The V call is TRBV11-3, the J call TRBJ2-4; D unclear. This CDR3 contains 14 residues. Germline-derived CDR1 and CDR2 are SGHNT and YENEEA. Trimming took 3 bases from V and 1 from J, leaving 7 bases between them. The CDR3: CASSLQQAKNIQYF. CDR3 bases: TGTGCCAGCAGCTTGCAGCAGGCCAAAAACATTCAGTACTTC.

This clone qualifies as large. The rearrangement uses TRBV28 and TRBJ1-1; D remains ambiguous. Looked up from germline, CDR1 is MDHEN and CDR2 is SYDVKM. The CDR3 loop spans 16 amino acids. The germline V and J ends were trimmed by 5 bases and 0 bases, with 16 bases remaining between them. The CDR3, as DNA: TGTGCCAGCAGTCCCCTGGATGTACGGATGAACACTGAAGCTTTCTTT. Amino acid sequence: CASSPLDVRMNTEAFF.